Detailed here is one T cell receptor (beta chain). Every bit of the isolated RNA underwent reverse transcription, so sequencing read expressed TCRB transcripts. Profiling relied on immunoSEQ multiplex PCR, and the TCRdb table lists in-frame clones only, not all of them. The sample lists hundreds of thousands of clones; roughly 12% were seen once. Trimming removed 1 base at V and 5 bases at J, with 11 bases between. CDR3 length equals 14 residues. Germline assignment: CDR1 MDHEN and CDR2 SYDVKM. This sample was taken from a study of beta chain features in type 1 diabetes. Sequenced material: naive CD4+ T cells from blood. The chain employs TRBV28 and TRBJ1-1, with D possibly being TRBD1 (5 bases). The sequence came from a man in his late teens or twenties in good health. The CDR3 loop is CASSLSQGRTEAFF. Written as DNA, the CDR3 is TGTGCCAGCAGTTTATCGCAGGGCCGGACTGAAGCTTTCTTT.